This note documents a single TCR beta chain sequence. Unique molecular identifiers were built into the TCRbeta library. MiXCR was run by TCRdb on the PCR reads, yielding one entry per CDR3 protein. Among some 390,000 distinct CDR3 sequences listed, about a fifth were seen once. This specimen comes from a study of T-cell reconstitution after alpha-beta-depleted transplantation in children. This CDR3 spans 13 amino acids. V shed 4 bases, J shed 15 bases, and the junction held 7 bases outside the gene matches. Per the germline V gene, CDR1 is LGHNA and CDR2 is YSLEER. The chain carries TRBV4-3 and TRBJ2-2; 11 bases align to TRBD2. The source is a human donor who donated a stem cell graft to a child with acute myeloid leukemia. The starting material was PBMCs from the stem cell graft donor, obtained from the stem cell graft. The CDR3 spells CASSPGLAVMLFF. CDR3 sequence (DNA): TGCGCCAGCAGCCCGGGACTAGCGGTTATGTTGTTTTTT.